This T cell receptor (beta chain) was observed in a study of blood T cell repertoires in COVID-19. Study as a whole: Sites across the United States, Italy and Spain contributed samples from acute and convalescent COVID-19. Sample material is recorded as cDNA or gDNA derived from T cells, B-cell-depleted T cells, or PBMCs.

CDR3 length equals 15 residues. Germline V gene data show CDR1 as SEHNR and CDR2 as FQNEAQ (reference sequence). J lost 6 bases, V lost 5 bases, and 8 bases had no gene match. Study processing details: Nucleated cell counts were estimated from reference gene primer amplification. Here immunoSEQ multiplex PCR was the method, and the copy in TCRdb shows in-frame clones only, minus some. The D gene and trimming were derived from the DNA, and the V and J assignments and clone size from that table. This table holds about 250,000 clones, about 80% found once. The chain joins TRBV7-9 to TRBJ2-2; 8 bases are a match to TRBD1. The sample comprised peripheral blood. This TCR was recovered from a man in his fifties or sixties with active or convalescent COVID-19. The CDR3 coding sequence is TGTGCCAGCAGCCCTCGGACAGGGCAACCCGGGGAGCTGTTTTTT. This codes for CASSPRTGQPGELFF.